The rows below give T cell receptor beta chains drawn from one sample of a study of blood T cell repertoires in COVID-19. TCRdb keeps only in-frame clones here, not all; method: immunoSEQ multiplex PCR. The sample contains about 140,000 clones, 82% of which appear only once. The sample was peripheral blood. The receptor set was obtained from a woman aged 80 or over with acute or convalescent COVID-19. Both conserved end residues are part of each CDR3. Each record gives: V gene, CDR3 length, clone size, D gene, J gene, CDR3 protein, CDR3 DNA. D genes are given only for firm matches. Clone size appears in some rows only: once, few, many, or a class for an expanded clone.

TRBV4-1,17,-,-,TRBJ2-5,CASSYQTRVSRIETQYF,TGCGCCAGCAGCTACCAGACTAGGGTCTCTCGTATAGAGACCCAGTACTTC
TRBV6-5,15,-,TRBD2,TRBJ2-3,CASRLAGGYTDTQYF,TGTGCCAGCAGGTTGGCGGGAGGGTACACAGATACGCAGTATTTT
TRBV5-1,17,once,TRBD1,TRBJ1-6,CASSYGTGDPYNSPLHF,TGCGCCAGCAGCTACGGGACAGGGGACCCTTATAATTCACCCCTCCACTTT
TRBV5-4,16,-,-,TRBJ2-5,CASSLSAGAGSETQYF,TGTGCCAGCAGCTTGTCGGCAGGGGCCGGATCGGAGACCCAGTACTTC
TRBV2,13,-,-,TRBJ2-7,CASSSDTSYEQYF,TGTGCCAGCAGCTCAGACACATCCTACGAGCAGTACTTC
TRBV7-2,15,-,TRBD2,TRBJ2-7,CASSILAGGRYEQYF,TGTGCCAGCAGCATACTAGCGGGGGGGCGATACGAGCAGTACTTC
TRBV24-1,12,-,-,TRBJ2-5,CATATVTLDQYF,TGTGCCACCGCGACAGTAACTTTGGACCAGTACTTC
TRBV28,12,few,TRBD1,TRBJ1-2,CASSRTGHGYTF,TGTGCCAGCAGTCGGACAGGTCATGGCTACACCTTC
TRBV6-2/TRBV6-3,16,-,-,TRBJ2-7,CASSPGRGTGLHEQYF,TGTGCCAGCAGTCCAGGGAGGGGGACAGGACTTCACGAGCAGTACTTC
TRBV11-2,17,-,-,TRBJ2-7,CASSLEGGASFAYEQYF,TGTGCCAGCAGCTTAGAAGGCGGCGCATCCTTCGCCTACGAGCAGTACTTC
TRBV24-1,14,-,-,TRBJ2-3,CATPVLRRPDTQYF,TGTGCCACGCCGGTCCTTCGGAGGCCAGATACGCAGTATTTT
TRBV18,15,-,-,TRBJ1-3,CASSPSRGTGNTIYF,TGTGCCAGCTCACCCTCCCGGGGAACTGGAAACACCATATATTTT
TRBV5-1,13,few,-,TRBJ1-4,CASSSGTGEKLFF,TGCGCCAGCAGCTCCGGGACTGGAGAAAAACTGTTTTTT
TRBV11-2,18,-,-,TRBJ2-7,CASSLKNFAKDIAYEQYF,TGTGCCAGCAGCTTAAAAAATTTCGCTAAGGACATCGCCTACGAGCAGTACTTC